This paragraph covers one T cell receptor (beta chain) sequence. No antigen is known for it. This CDR3 has 13 residues. Per germline, CDR1 MNHEY and CDR2 SMNVEV (reference sequence). V gave up 3 bases and J gave up 5 bases, with 7 bases separating them. The data derive from a study of long-term antiretroviral therapy in people with HIV. PBMC samples from each donor numbered at least one pre-ART and at least two post-ART. The assay, immunoSEQ v3.0, was run at survey level. Assay used: immunoSEQ multiplex PCR; TCRdb lists only in-frame clones, some missing. The repertoire holds under 25,000 clones, with around four fifths as singletons. Study outcomes and limitations: ART preceded a rise in diversity that nonetheless stayed lower than in transplant donor controls. Repertoires in HIV (unlike those of controls) had narrower CDR3 length ranges.

This sequence joins TRBV27 and TRBJ1-4; the D gene is possibly TRBD1 (6 bases). The specimen comprised unsorted PBMCs, sampled 1.6 years after starting antiretroviral therapy. The receptor comes from a man aged 35-49 years with HIV. CDR3 DNA sequence: TGTGCCAGCAGTTTCCAGGGGAATGAAAAACTGTTTTTT. Translation gives CASSFQGNEKLFF.